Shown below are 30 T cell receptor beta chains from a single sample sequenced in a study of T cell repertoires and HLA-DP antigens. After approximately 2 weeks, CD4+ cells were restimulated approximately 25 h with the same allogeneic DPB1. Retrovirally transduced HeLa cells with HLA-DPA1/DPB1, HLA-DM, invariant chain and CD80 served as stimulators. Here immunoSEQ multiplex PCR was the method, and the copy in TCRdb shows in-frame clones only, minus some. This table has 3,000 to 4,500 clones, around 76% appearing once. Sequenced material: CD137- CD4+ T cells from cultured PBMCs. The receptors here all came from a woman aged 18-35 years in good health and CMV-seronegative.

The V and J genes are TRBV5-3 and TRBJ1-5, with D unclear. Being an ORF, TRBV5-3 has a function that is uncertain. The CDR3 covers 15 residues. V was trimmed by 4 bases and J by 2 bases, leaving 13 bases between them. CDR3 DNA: TGTGCCAGAAGCCCTCTGGCGTCGGGCAATCAGCCCCAGCATTTT. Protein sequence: CARSPLASGNQPQHF.

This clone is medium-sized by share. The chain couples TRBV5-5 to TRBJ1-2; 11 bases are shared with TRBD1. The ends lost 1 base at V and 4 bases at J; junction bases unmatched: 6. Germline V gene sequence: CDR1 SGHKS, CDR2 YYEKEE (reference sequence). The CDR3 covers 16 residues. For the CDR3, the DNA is TGTGCCAGCAGCTTGAGGGGACAGGGGGGTAGCTATGGCTACACCTTC. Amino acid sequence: CASSLRGQGGSYGYTF.

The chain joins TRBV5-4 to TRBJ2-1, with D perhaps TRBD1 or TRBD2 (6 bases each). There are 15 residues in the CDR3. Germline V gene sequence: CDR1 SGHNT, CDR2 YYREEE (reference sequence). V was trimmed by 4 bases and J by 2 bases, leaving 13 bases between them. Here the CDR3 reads CASSRTGGTYNEQFF. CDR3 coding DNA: TGTGCCAGCAGCCGAACCGGGGGCACCTACAATGAGCAGTTCTTC. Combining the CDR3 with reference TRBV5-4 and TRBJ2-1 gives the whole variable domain ETGVTQSPTHLIKTRGQQVTLRCSSQSGHNTVSWYQQALGQGPQFIFQYYREEENGRGNFPPRFSGLQFPNYSSELNVNALELDDSALYLCASSRTGGTYNEQFFGPGTRLTVL.

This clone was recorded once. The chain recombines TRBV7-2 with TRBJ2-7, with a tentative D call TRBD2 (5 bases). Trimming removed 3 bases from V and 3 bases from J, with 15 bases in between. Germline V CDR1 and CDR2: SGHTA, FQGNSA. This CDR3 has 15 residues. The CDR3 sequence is CASSFNGGPDYEQYV. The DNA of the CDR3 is TGTGCCAGCAGCTTTAACGGAGGACCCGACTACGAGCAGTACGTC.

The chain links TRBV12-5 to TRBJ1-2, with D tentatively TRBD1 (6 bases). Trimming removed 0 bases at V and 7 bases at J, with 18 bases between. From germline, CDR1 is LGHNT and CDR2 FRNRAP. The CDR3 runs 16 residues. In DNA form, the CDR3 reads TGTGCTAGTGGTTTGGTACTCCCGGGGGCGGTTTCTGGCTACACCTTC. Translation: CASGLVLPGAVSGYTF. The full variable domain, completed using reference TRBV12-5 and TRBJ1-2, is DARVTQTPRHKVTEMGQEVTMRCQPILGHNTVFWYRQTMMQGLELLAYFRNRAPLDDSGMPKDRFSAEMPDATLATLKIQPSEPRDSAVYFCASGLVLPGAVSGYTFGSGTRLTVV.

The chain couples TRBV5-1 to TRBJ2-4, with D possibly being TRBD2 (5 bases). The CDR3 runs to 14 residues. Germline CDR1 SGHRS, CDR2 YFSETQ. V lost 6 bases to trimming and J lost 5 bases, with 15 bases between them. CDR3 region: CASNKIAGENIQYF. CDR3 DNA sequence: TGCGCCAGCAATAAGATAGCCGGGGAAAACATTCAGTACTTC.

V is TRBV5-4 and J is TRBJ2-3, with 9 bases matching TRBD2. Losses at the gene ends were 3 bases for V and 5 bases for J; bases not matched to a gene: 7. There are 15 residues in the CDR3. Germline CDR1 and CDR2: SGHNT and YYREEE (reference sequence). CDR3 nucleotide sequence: TGTGCCAGCAGCTCCCCTAGCGGGGTGAGAGATACGCAGTATTTT. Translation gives CASSSPSGVRDTQYF.

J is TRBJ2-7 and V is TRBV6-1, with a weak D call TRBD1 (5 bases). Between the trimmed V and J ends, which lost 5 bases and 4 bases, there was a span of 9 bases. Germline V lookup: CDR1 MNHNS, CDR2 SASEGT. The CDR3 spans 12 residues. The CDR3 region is CASSPTAYEQYF. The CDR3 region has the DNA TGTGCCAGCAGTCCGACAGCGTACGAGCAGTACTTC.

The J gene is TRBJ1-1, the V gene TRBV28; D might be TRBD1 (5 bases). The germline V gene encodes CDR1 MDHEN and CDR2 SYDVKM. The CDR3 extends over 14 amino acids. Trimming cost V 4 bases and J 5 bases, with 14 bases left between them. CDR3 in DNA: TGTGCCAGCAGTTCGGGAGGGGAGGGTACTGAAGCTTTCTTT. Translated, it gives CASSSGGEGTEAFF.

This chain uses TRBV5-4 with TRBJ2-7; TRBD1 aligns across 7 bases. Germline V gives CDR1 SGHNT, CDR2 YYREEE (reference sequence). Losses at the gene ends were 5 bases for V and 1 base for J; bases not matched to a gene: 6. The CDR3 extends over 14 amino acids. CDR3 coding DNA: TGTGCCAGCAGAGGGACAGTGACTTCCTACGAGCAGTACTTC. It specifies CASRGTVTSYEQYF.

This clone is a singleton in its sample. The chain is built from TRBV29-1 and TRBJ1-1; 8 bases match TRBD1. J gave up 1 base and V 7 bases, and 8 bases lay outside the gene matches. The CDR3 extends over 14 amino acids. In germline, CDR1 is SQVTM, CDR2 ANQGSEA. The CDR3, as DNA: TGCAGCGCCCGTCCGGACAGGGCGAACACTGAAGCTTTCTTT. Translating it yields CSARPDRANTEAFF.

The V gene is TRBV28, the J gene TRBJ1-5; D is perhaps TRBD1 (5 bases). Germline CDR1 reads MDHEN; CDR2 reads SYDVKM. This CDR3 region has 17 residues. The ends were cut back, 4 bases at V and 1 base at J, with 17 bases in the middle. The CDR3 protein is CASSYLSLRDSNQPQHF. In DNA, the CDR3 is TGTGCCAGCAGTTACCTCTCTCTAAGGGACAGCAATCAGCCCCAGCATTTT.

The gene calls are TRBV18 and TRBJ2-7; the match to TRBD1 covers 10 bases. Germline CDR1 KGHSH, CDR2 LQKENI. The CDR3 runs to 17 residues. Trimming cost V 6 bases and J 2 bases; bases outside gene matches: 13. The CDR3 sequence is CASSPGQGFGGPYEQYF. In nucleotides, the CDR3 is TGTGCCAGCTCCCCGGGACAGGGGTTCGGAGGCCCCTACGAGCAGTACTTC.

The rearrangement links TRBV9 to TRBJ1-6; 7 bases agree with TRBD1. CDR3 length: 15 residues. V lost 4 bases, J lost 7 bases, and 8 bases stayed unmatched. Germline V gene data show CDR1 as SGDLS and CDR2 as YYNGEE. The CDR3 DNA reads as TGTGCCAGCAGCCCACGACAGGGTAGAAATTCACCCCTCCACTTT. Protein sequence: CASSPRQGRNSPLHF. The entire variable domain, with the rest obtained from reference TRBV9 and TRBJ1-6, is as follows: DSGVTQTPKHLITATGQRVTLRCSPRSGDLSVYWYQQSLDQGLQFLIQYYNGEERAKGNILERFSAQQFPDLHSELNLSSLELGDSALYFCASSPRQGRNSPLHFGNGTRLTVT.

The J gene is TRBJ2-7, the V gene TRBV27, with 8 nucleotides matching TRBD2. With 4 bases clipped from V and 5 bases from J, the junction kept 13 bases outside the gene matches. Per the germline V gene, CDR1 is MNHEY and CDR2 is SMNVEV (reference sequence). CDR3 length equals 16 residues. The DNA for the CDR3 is TGTGCCAGCAGTTCCGCGCCGGGACGGGAGGGGCACGAGCAGTACTTC. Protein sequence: CASSSAPGREGHEQYF.

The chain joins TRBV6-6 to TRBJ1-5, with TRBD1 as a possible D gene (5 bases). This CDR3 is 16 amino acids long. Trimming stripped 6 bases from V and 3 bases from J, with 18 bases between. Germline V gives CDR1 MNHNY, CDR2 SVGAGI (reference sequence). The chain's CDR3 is CASSSPEEGNNQPQHF. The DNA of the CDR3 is TGTGCCAGCAGCTCCCCGGAGGAGGGGAACAATCAGCCCCAGCATTTT.

The CDR3 coding sequence is TGTGCCAGCAGTTATCTCTACGAGCAGTACTTC. Protein sequence: CASSYLYEQYF. The rearrangement joins TRBV6-6 to TRBJ2-7, with D hard to call. The length of the CDR3 is 11 residues. Between the trimmed V and J ends, which lost 3 bases and 3 bases, there was a span of 3 bases. In germline, CDR1 is MNHNY, CDR2 SVGAGI (reference sequence).

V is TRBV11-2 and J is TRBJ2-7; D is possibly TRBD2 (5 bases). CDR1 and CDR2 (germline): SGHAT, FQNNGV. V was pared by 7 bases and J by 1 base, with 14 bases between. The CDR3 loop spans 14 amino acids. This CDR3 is CASTLRVPSYEQYF. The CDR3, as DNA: TGTGCCAGCACCTTGAGGGTCCCTTCCTACGAGCAGTACTTC.

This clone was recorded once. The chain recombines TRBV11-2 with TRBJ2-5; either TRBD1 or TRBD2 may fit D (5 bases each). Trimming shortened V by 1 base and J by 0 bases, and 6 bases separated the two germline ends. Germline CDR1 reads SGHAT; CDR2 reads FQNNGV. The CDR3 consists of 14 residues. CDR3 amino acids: CASSLGGYQETQYF. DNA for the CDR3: TGTGCCAGCAGCTTAGGGGGGTACCAAGAGACCCAGTACTTC.

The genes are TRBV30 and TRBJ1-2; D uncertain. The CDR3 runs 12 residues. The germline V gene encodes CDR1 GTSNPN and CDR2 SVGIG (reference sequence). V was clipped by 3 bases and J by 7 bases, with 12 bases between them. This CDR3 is CAWRVARGGYTF. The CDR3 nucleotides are TGTGCCTGGAGAGTCGCCCGGGGTGGCTACACCTTC.

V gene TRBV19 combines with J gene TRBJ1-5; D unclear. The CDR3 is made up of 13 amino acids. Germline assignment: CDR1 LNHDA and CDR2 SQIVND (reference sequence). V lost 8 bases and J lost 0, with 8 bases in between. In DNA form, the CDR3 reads TGTGCCAGTTCTACAGTTAGCAATCAGCCCCAGCATTTT. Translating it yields CASSTVSNQPQHF. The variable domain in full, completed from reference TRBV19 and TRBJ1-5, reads DGGITQSPKYLFRKEGQNVTLSCEQNLNHDAMYWYRQDPGQGLRLIYYSQIVNDFQKGDIAEGYSVSREKKESFPLTVTSAQKNPTAFYLCASSTVSNQPQHFGDGTRLSIL.

The CDR3 DNA is TGTGCCAGCAGCGGTAGGGGACGGAACACCGGGGAGCTGTTTTTT. This codes for CASSGRGRNTGELFF. The chain combines TRBV2 with TRBJ2-2; TRBD1 or TRBD2 may be the D gene (5 bases each). The CDR3 contains 15 residues. The V end was cut by 6 bases, the J end by 1 base, with 12 bases between. Germline CDR1 and CDR2: SNHLY and FYNNEI.

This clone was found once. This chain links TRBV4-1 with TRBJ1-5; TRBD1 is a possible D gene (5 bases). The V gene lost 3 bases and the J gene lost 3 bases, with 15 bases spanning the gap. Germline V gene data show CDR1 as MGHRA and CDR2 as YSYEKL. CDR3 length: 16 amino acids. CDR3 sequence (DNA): TGCGCCAGCAGCCAGGACCCCAGGGCCCTCAATCAGCCCCAGCATTTT. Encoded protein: CASSQDPRALNQPQHF.

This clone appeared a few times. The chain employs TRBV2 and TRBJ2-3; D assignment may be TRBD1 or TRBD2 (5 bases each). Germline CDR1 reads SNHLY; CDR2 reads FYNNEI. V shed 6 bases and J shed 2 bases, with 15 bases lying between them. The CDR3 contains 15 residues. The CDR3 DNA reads TGTGCCAGCAGCCCCGGGAAGGGGTACACAGATACGCAGTATTTT. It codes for CASSPGKGYTDTQYF.

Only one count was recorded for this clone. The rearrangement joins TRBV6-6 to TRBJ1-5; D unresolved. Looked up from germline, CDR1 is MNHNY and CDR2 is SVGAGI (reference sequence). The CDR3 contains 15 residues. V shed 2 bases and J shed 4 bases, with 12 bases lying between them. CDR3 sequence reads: CASSYGGGSNQPQHF. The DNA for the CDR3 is TGTGCCAGCAGTTACGGAGGAGGATCAAATCAGCCCCAGCATTTT.

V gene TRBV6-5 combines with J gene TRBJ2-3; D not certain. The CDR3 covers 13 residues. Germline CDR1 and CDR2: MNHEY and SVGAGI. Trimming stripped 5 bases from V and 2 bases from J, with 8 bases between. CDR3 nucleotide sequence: TGTGCCAGCAGTCCCGACCACACAGATACGCAGTATTTT. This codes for CASSPDHTDTQYF.

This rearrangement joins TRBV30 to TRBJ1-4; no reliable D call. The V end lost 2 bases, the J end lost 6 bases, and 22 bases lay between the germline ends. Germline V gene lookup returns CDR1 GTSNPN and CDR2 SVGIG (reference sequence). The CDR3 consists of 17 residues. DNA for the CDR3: TGTGCCTGGAGTCCCAGCCGATTCCTAGGATGGGATGAAAAACTGTTTTTT. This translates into CAWSPSRFLGWDEKLFF. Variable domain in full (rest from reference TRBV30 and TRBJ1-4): SQTIHQWPATLVQPVGSPLSLECTVEGTSNPNLYWYRQAAGRGLQLLFYSVGIGQISSEVPQNLSASRPQDRQFILSSKKLLLSDSGFYLCAWSPSRFLGWDEKLFFGSGTQLSVL.

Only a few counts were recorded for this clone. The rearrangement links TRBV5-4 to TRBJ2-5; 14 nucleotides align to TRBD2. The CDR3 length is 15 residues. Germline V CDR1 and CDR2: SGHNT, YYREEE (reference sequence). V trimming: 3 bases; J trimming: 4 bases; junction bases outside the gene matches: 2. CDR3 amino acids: CASSWGLAGVETQYF. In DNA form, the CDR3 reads TGTGCCAGCAGCTGGGGACTAGCGGGAGTAGAGACCCAGTACTTC.

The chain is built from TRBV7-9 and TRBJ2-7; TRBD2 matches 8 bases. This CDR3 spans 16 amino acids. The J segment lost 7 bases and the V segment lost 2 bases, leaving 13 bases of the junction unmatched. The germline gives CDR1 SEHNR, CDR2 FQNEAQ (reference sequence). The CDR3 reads CASSLMSGRNSGEQYF. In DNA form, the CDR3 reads TGTGCCAGCAGCTTAATGAGCGGGAGAAATTCGGGGGAGCAGTACTTC. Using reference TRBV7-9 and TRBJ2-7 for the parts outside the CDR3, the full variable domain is DTGVSQNPRHKITKRGQNVTFRCDPISEHNRLYWYRQTLGQGPEFLTYFQNEAQLEKSRLLSDRFSAERPKGSFSTLEIQRTEQGDSAMYLCASSLMSGRNSGEQYFGPGTRLTVT.

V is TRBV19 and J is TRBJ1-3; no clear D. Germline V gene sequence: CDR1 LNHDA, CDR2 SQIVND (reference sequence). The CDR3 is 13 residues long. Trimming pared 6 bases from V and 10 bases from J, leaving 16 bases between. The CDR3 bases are TGTGCCAGTAGCCCCGGGCCATTTGCGACCATATATTTT. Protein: CASSPGPFATIYF. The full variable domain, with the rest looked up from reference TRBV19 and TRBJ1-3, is DGGITQSPKYLFRKEGQNVTLSCEQNLNHDAMYWYRQDPGQGLRLIYYSQIVNDFQKGDIAEGYSVSREKKESFPLTVTSAQKNPTAFYLCASSPGPFATIYFGEGSWLTVV.